A selection of T cell receptor beta chains follows, all from one sample in a study of regulatory T cells in long-lasting Graves disease. From the multiplex PCR reads, TCRdb called clonotypes with MiXCR, one entry per CDR3 protein. The sample includes about 420,000 distinct CDR3 sequences, 23% seen only once; the top ten take approximately 26%. This specimen consisted of peripheral blood mononuclear cells (PBMCs), obtained when the disease was refractory, from a patient treated with antithyroid drugs. Receptors were obtained from a female donor with Graves disease. Each CDR3 is given with its conserved first and last residue. A D gene is named only where the DNA matches it firmly. Where a row states a size, it is once, few, many or the class of an expanded clone; other rows omit it.

J gene | D gene | V gene | clone size | CDR3 protein | CDR3 DNA
TRBJ1-3 | NA | TRBV5-6 | NA | CASSLGFYSGNTIYF | TGTGCCAGCAGCTTGGGATTCTACTCTGGAAACACCATATATTTT
TRBJ1-1 | NA | TRBV27 | many | CASSLSPGGGRKAFF | TGTGCCAGCAGTTTATCGCCCGGGGGCGGTCGGAAAGCTTTCTTT
TRBJ2-7 | TRBD2 | TRBV5-4 | NA | CASSSWGLPRGEQYF | TGTGCCAGCAGCTCCTGGGGACTACCTAGAGGAGAGCAGTACTTC
TRBJ2-5 | NA | TRBV9 | few | CASSVALGGLETQYF | TGTGCCAGCAGCGTAGCCCTAGGGGGTCTGGAGACCCAGTACTTC
TRBJ2-7 | NA | TRBV10-3 | few | CAISAGSTYEQYF | TGTGCCATCAGTGCCGGTTCTACCTACGAGCAGTACTTC
TRBJ1-2 | TRBD1 | TRBV24-1 | NA | CATRPGTGRGYTF | TGTGCCACCCGACCAGGGACAGGGCGAGGCTACACCTTC
TRBJ2-1 | TRBD2 | TRBV27 | many | CASSSKREGLYNEQFF | TGTGCCAGCAGTTCCAAGCGGGAGGGCCTCTACAATGAGCAGTTCTTC
TRBJ1-1 | NA | TRBV9 | NA | CASSVGPFSTGQNTEAFF | TGTGCCAGCAGCGTAGGACCTTTCTCGACAGGACAGAACACTGAAGCTTTCTTT
TRBJ2-2 | TRBD2 | TRBV12-3/TRBV12-4 | few | CASSLNLAGGFGELFF | TGTGCCAGCAGTTTAAACCTAGCGGGAGGGTTCGGGGAGCTGTTTTTT
TRBJ2-5 | NA | TRBV7-2 | many | CASRPSRVKRETQYF | TGTGCCAGCAGGCCAAGCAGGGTAAAGAGAGAGACCCAGTACTTC
TRBJ2-7 | NA | TRBV28 | NA | CASSLYGRVSEQYF | TGTGCCAGCAGTTTATATGGCAGGGTCTCCGAGCAGTACTTC
TRBJ1-4 | NA | TRBV12-3/TRBV12-4 | many | CASSRTENEKLFF | TGTGCCAGCAGTCGGACGGAGAATGAAAAACTGTTTTTT
TRBJ2-2 | TRBD2 | TRBV5-1 | many | CASSLGTSGSTGELFF | TGTGCCAGCAGCTTAGGAACTAGCGGGAGCACCGGGGAGCTGTTTTTT
TRBJ2-7 | NA | TRBV3-1 | NA | CASSQDLDSYEQYF | TGTGCCAGCAGCCAAGATCTCGACTCCTACGAGCAGTACTTC
TRBJ1-1 | TRBD1 | TRBV5-1 | NA | CASSLVGQGAGEAFF | TGCGCCAGCAGCTTGGTGGGACAGGGGGCCGGTGAAGCTTTCTTT
TRBJ2-7 | NA | TRBV4-3 | NA | CASSQDLLGGGSYEQYF | TGCGCCAGCAGCCAAGATCTCCTGGGTGGGGGTTCCTACGAGCAGTACTTC
TRBJ1-2 | TRBD1 | TRBV20-1 | once | CSARDGQGALSGGYTF | TGCAGTGCTAGAGATGGGCAGGGGGCCCTCTCGGGTGGCTACACCTTC
TRBJ2-3 | NA | TRBV10-3 | few | CAIAKTGDTDTQYF | TGTGCCATCGCGAAGACAGGAGACACAGATACGCAGTATTTT
TRBJ2-4 | TRBD2 | TRBV3-1 | NA | CASSQQLAGEGNIQYF | TGCGCCAGCAGCCAACAACTAGCGGGAGAGGGAAACATTCAGTACTTC
TRBJ1-5 | NA | TRBV20-1 | few | CSASTRTAPNQPQHF | TGCAGTGCTAGCACCCGGACAGCTCCTAATCAGCCCCAGCATTTT
TRBJ2-7 | TRBD2 | TRBV7-9 | many | CASSLVAASGRGGYEQYF | TGTGCCAGCAGCTTAGTGGCGGCTAGCGGGCGTGGAGGATACGAGCAGTACTTC
TRBJ1-2 | TRBD1 | TRBV12-3/TRBV12-4 | many | CASSSGQGASGYTF | TGTGCCAGCAGTTCGGGACAGGGGGCGAGTGGCTACACCTTC
TRBJ2-6 | TRBD2 | TRBV20-1 | many | CSASASSGRFSGANVLTF | TGCAGTGCTAGTGCGTCTAGCGGGAGGTTCTCTGGGGCCAACGTCCTGACTTTC
TRBJ1-6 | NA | TRBV5-1 | NA | CASSLGHQGGTTGGPPLHF | TGCGCCAGCAGCTTGGGCCATCAGGGTGGGACCACCGGAGGTCCACCCCTCCACTTT
TRBJ2-7 | NA | TRBV27 | NA | CASSLGGGYNEQYF | TGTGCCAGCAGTTTAGGGGGGGGCTACAACGAGCAGTACTTC
TRBJ2-7 | NA | TRBV6-1 | NA | CASTLVRGREQYF | TGTGCCAGCACCTTAGTTAGGGGACGCGAGCAGTACTTC
TRBJ2-2 | TRBD2 | TRBV2 | many | CASKGSGTLTGELFF | TGTGCCAGCAAAGGGAGCGGGACCCTTACCGGGGAGCTGTTTTTT
TRBJ1-2 | NA | TRBV18 | few | CASSPQDGGVGYTF | TGTGCCAGCTCACCACAGGACGGAGGAGTAGGCTACACCTTC
TRBJ2-7 | TRBD2 | TRBV6-2/TRBV6-3 | NA | CASSQPSGGYYEQYF | TGTGCCAGCAGCCAACCTAGCGGGGGTTACTACGAGCAGTACTTC
TRBJ2-7 | TRBD2 | TRBV19 | few | CASSIGSGSFGEQYF | TGTGCCAGTAGTATAGGTAGCGGGAGTTTCGGCGAGCAGTACTTC
TRBJ1-6 | TRBD1 | TRBV19 | few | CASSTYLGQGNSPLHF | TGTGCCAGTAGTACGTATTTGGGACAGGGAAATTCACCCCTCCACTTT
TRBJ2-2 | NA | TRBV9 | NA | CASSVVLAGELFF | TGTGCCAGCAGCGTAGTATTGGCCGGGGAGCTGTTTTTT
TRBJ2-2 | TRBD2 | TRBV7-8 | once | CASSLGLAGVAGELFF | TGTGCCAGCAGCTTAGGACTAGCGGGAGTCGCCGGGGAGCTGTTTTTT
TRBJ1-5 | NA | TRBV27 | few | CAGNSNQPQHF | TGTGCCGGGAATAGCAATCAGCCCCAGCATTTT
TRBJ1-2 | TRBD1 | TRBV20-1 | many | CSARVGQAFGYGYTF | TGCAGTGCTAGAGTAGGACAGGCCTTCGGGTATGGCTACACCTTC
TRBJ2-7 | NA | TRBV5-5 | few | CASRVIGTNSYEQYF | TGTGCCAGCAGAGTGATCGGGACCAACTCCTACGAGCAGTACTTC
TRBJ2-1 | TRBD2 | TRBV6-1 | NA | CASISGTTNNEQFF | TGTGCCTCGATCTCCGGGACTACCAACAATGAGCAGTTCTTC
TRBJ2-5 | TRBD2 | TRBV5-6 | few | CASSFRTSQETQYF | TGTGCCAGCAGCTTCAGGACTAGCCAAGAGACCCAGTACTTC
TRBJ2-5 | NA | TRBV19 | once | CASSGSGGETQYF | TGTGCCAGTAGTGGCTCAGGCGGAGAGACCCAGTACTTC
TRBJ1-1 | NA | TRBV2 | many | CASRAVYPNTEAFF | TGTGCCAGCAGGGCGGTCTATCCGAACACTGAAGCTTTCTTT
TRBJ2-2 | TRBD2 | TRBV19 | NA | CASSVSSGRSNTGELFF | TGTGCCAGTAGTGTTAGTAGCGGGAGATCGAACACCGGGGAGCTGTTTTTT
TRBJ2-6 | NA | TRBV7-3 | NA | CASSPRHSGANVLTF | TGTGCCAGCAGCCCTAGACACTCTGGGGCCAACGTCCTGACTTTC
TRBJ1-5 | TRBD1 | TRBV20-1 | NA | CSASFGTGGYQPQHF | TGCAGTGCTAGTTTCGGGACAGGGGGCTATCAGCCCCAGCATTTT
TRBJ2-5 | TRBD1 | TRBV7-9 | few | CASSFLGGLVKETQYF | TGTGCCAGCAGCTTCCTAGGGGGCCTCGTAAAAGAGACCCAGTACTTC
TRBJ1-1 | TRBD1 | TRBV20-1 | NA | CSARDLYGQGGTEAFF | TGCAGTGCTAGAGATCTTTACGGACAGGGAGGGACTGAAGCTTTCTTT
TRBJ2-7 | NA | TRBV28 | many | CASSTLGGGSYEQYF | TGTGCCAGCAGCACCCTGGGTGGGGGAAGCTACGAGCAGTACTTC
TRBJ2-5 | NA | TRBV15 | many | CATSREGPNRGTQYF | TGTGCCACCAGCAGAGAAGGGCCAAATCGGGGGACCCAGTACTTC